This is a list of T cell receptor beta chains from one sample in a study of T cells in Graves' hyperthyroidism and ophthalmopathy. MiXCR was run by TCRdb on the multiplex PCR reads, yielding one entry per CDR3 protein. Of a few hundred thousand distinct CDR3 sequences in the sample, roughly 14% were seen once. The specimen was blood. Receptors originate from a woman between 18 and 29 years old with Graves' hyperthyroidism. The CDR3 runs from the conserved cysteine through the conserved F or W. D genes are given only for firm matches. Size is omitted from some rows. Given values are once, few, many or a class for expanded clones.

j_gene: TRBJ1-6; abundance: .; d_gene: .; v_gene: TRBV18; CDR3nt: TGTGCCAGCTCAACTCAGGGGTATAATTCACCCCTCCACTTT; CDR3aa: CASSTQGYNSPLHF
j_gene: TRBJ2-3; abundance: .; d_gene: .; v_gene: TRBV24-1; CDR3nt: TGTGCCACCAGTGTCCCGGAGGGGGGCACAGATACGCAGTATTTT; CDR3aa: CATSVPEGGTDTQYF
j_gene: TRBJ1-2; abundance: many; d_gene: .; v_gene: TRBV12-3/TRBV12-4; CDR3nt: TGTGCCAGCAGTTTTCTGGCCAGAAAGAGCTCTAACTATGGCTACACCTTC; CDR3aa: CASSFLARKSSNYGYTF
j_gene: TRBJ1-2; abundance: .; d_gene: .; v_gene: TRBV27; CDR3nt: TGTGTCAGCAGTTTCTGGGGAGCAAGTGGCTACACCTTC; CDR3aa: CVSSFWGASGYTF
j_gene: TRBJ2-7; abundance: many; d_gene: TRBD1; v_gene: TRBV12-3/TRBV12-4; CDR3nt: TGTGCCAGCAGTTTATGGGACAGCTCCTACGAGCAGTACTTC; CDR3aa: CASSLWDSSYEQYF
j_gene: TRBJ2-7; abundance: many; d_gene: TRBD2; v_gene: TRBV20-1; CDR3nt: TGCAGTGTACGTTTAGCGGGAGTTTTCTACGAGCAGTACTTC; CDR3aa: CSVRLAGVFYEQYF
j_gene: TRBJ2-1; abundance: .; d_gene: TRBD2; v_gene: TRBV20-1; CDR3nt: TGCAGTGCTAGCCCCCTAAGGCGGGAGTGGAGTGATGAGCAGTTCTTC; CDR3aa: CSASPLRREWSDEQFF
j_gene: TRBJ1-4; abundance: many; d_gene: TRBD1; v_gene: TRBV7-9; CDR3nt: TGTGCCAGCAGCCCGCAAGACAGGGATATCGAAAAACTGTTTTTT; CDR3aa: CASSPQDRDIEKLFF
j_gene: TRBJ2-6; abundance: few; d_gene: TRBD1; v_gene: TRBV20-1; CDR3nt: TGCAGTGCCACAGGGGCTGGGGCCAACGTCCTGACTTTC; CDR3aa: CSATGAGANVLTF
j_gene: TRBJ1-1; abundance: many; d_gene: TRBD1; v_gene: TRBV20-1; CDR3nt: TGCAGTGCTAGTTTGACAGGGGGCGAAGCTTTCTTT; CDR3aa: CSASLTGGEAFF
j_gene: TRBJ2-3; abundance: many; d_gene: .; v_gene: TRBV6-1; CDR3nt: TGTGCCAGCAACTCCCAAGCGGATAGCACAGATACGCAGTATTTT; CDR3aa: CASNSQADSTDTQYF
j_gene: TRBJ1-5; abundance: many; d_gene: TRBD1; v_gene: TRBV12-3/TRBV12-4; CDR3nt: TGTGCCAGCAGTTCTCGGGACAGGGAACAGCCCCAGCATTTT; CDR3aa: CASSSRDREQPQHF
j_gene: TRBJ2-7; abundance: few; d_gene: .; v_gene: TRBV5-1; CDR3nt: TGCGCCAGCAGCTTGGAAGTCAGGGAGAACGAGCAGTACTTC; CDR3aa: CASSLEVRENEQYF
j_gene: TRBJ2-2; abundance: .; d_gene: TRBD2; v_gene: TRBV6-5; CDR3nt: TGTGCCAGCAGTTCAGCGGGATTCACCGGGGAGCTGTTTTTT; CDR3aa: CASSSAGFTGELFF
j_gene: TRBJ1-1; abundance: .; d_gene: TRBD1; v_gene: TRBV20-1; CDR3nt: TGCAGTGCCCGCCCCGGGACAGGGGGAATTAGGACTGAAGCTTTCTTT; CDR3aa: CSARPGTGGIRTEAFF
j_gene: TRBJ2-1; abundance: .; d_gene: .; v_gene: TRBV12-3/TRBV12-4; CDR3nt: TGTGCCAGCAGAACTAGCCGGACGCAGTTCTTC; CDR3aa: CASRTSRTQFF
j_gene: TRBJ1-1; abundance: .; d_gene: TRBD1; v_gene: TRBV6-1; CDR3nt: TGTGCCAGCAGTCCTACAGGGGGCGAGGGGAACACTGAAGCTTTCTTT; CDR3aa: CASSPTGGEGNTEAFF
j_gene: TRBJ2-7; abundance: .; d_gene: TRBD1; v_gene: TRBV27; CDR3nt: TGTGCCAGCAGTTTATCCCAACAGGGGAGAAGGTACGAGCAGTACTTC; CDR3aa: CASSLSQQGRRYEQYF
j_gene: TRBJ1-3; abundance: few; d_gene: TRBD1; v_gene: TRBV14; CDR3nt: TGTGCCAGCAGCCGGGACAGGGGTATCTCTGGAAACACCATATATTTT; CDR3aa: CASSRDRGISGNTIYF
j_gene: TRBJ1-2; abundance: many; d_gene: .; v_gene: TRBV3-1; CDR3nt: TGTGCCAGCAACCCCGGAGACAGGCAGAACTATGGCTACACCTTC; CDR3aa: CASNPGDRQNYGYTF
j_gene: TRBJ2-1; abundance: once; d_gene: .; v_gene: TRBV28; CDR3nt: TGTGCCAGCAGGGAGAGGGGCCAAATAAGCAATGAGCAGTTCTTC; CDR3aa: CASRERGQISNEQFF
j_gene: TRBJ1-2; abundance: many; d_gene: TRBD1; v_gene: TRBV5-1; CDR3nt: TGCGCCAGCCTCCCATTTCCGGGACAGGGGTATGGCTACACCTTC; CDR3aa: CASLPFPGQGYGYTF